One TCR beta chain is described in this entry. Its antigen is unidentified. The germline V and J ends were trimmed by 2 bases and 5 bases, with 10 bases remaining between them. The length of the CDR3 is 13 residues. Per germline, CDR1 SGHDT and CDR2 YYEEEE. The record originates from a study of OX40 agonist ivuxolimab in advanced cancers. Study at large: Each dose-escalation patient presented with hepatocellular carcinoma, melanoma, renal cell or head and neck cancer. Age averaged around 58 years (range roughly 23 to 80), and roughly 80% were male.

Overall study findings and caveats: CD4+ T cells averaged fewer expanded clones than CD8+ T cells.

Data came from immunoSEQ multiplex PCR; TCRdb stores just in-frame clones and leaves some out. There are tens of thousands of clones in the sample; roughly 82% occur only once, and 3% to 4% lies in the top ten. Source: CD4+ or CD8+ T cells sorted from blood, taken in a trial of the OX40 agonist ivuxolimab. The genes are TRBV5-6 and TRBJ2-5; TRBD1 might be the D (5 bases). The sequence was obtained from an adult with an advanced solid tumor such as melanoma, head and neck, liver or kidney cancer. This CDR3 is CASSFGRVETQYF. Written as DNA, the CDR3 is TGTGCCAGCAGCTTTGGCAGGGTGGAGACCCAGTACTTC. Drawing the rest from reference TRBV5-6 and TRBJ2-5, the complete variable domain is DAGVTQSPTHLIKTRGQQVTLRCSPKSGHDTVSWYQQALGQGPQFIFQYYEEEERQRGNFPDRFSGHQFPNYSSELNVNALLLGDSALYLCASSFGRVETQYFGPGTRLLVL.